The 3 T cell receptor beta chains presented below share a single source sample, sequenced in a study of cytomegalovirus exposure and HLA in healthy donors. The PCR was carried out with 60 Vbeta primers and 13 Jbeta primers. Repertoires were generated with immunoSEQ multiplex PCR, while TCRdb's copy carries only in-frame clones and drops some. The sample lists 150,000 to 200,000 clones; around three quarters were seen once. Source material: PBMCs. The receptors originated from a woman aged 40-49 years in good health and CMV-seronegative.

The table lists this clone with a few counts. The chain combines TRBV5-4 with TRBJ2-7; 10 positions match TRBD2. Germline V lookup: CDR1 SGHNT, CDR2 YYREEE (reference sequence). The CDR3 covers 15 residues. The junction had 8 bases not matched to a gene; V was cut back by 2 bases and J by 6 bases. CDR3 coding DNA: TGTGCCAGCAGCTTCCTAGCGGGAGATCTGGGCGAGCAGTACTTC. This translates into CASSFLAGDLGEQYF.

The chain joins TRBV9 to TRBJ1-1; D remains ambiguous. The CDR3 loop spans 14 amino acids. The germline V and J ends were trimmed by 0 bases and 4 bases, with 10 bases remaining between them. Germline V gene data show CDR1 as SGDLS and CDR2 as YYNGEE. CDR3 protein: CASSVGSWATEAFF. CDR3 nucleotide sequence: TGTGCCAGCAGCGTAGGGTCCTGGGCCACTGAAGCTTTCTTT.

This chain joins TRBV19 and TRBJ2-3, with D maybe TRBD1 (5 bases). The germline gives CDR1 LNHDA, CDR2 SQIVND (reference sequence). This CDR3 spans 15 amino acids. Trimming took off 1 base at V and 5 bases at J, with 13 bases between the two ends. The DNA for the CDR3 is TGTGCCAGTAGTATAGGGCAGGGTGGTGGAGATACGCAGTATTTT. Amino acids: CASSIGQGGGDTQYF.